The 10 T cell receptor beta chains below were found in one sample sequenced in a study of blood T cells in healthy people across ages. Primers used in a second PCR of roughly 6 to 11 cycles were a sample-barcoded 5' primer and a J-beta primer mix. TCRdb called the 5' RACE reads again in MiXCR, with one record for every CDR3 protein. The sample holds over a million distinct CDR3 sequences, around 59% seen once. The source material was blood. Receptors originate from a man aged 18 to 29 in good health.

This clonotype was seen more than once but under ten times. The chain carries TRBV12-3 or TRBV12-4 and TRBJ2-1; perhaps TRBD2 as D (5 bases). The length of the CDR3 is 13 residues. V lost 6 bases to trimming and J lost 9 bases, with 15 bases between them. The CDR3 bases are TGTGCCAGCAGCCCCGAAAGCGGTACTGAGCAGTTCTTC. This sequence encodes CASSPESGTEQFF.

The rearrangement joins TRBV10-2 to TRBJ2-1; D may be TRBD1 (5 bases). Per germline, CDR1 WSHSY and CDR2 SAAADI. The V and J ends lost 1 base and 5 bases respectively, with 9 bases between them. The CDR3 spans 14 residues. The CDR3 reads CASSELIGDNEQFF. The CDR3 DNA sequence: TGCGCCAGCAGTGAGTTGATAGGGGACAATGAGCAGTTCTTC.

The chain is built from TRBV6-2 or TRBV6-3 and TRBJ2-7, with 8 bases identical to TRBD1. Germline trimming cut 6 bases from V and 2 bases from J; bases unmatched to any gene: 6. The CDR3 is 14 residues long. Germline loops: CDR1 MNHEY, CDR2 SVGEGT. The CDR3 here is CASRPADRAYEQYF. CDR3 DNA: TGTGCCAGCAGACCCGCGGACAGGGCCTACGAGCAGTACTTC.

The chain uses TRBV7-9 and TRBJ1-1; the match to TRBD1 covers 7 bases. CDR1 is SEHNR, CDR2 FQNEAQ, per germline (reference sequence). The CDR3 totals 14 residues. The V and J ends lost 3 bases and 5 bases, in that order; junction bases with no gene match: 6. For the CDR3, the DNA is TGTGCCAGCAGCTTTGACAGGGCGGGGACTGAAGCTTTCTTT. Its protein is CASSFDRAGTEAFF.

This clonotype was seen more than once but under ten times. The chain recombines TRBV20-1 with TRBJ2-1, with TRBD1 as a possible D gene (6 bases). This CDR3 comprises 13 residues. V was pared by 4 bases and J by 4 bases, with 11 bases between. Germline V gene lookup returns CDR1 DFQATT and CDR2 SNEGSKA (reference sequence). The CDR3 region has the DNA TGCAGTGCTATGGACAGTGATTACAATGAGCAGTTCTTC. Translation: CSAMDSDYNEQFF.

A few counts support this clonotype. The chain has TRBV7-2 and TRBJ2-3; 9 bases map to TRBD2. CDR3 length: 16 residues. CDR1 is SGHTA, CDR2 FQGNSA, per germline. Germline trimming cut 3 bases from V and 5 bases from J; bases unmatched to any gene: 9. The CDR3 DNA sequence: TGTGCCAGCAGCTTCGCGGGACTAGCAGTTGGAGATACGCAGTATTTT. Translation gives CASSFAGLAVGDTQYF. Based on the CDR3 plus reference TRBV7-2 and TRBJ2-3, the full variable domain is GAGVSQSPSNKVTEKGKDVELRCDPISGHTALYWYRQSLGQGLEFLIYFQGNSAPDKSGLPSDRFSAERTGGSVSTLTIQRTQQEDSAVYLCASSFAGLAVGDTQYFGPGTRLTVL.

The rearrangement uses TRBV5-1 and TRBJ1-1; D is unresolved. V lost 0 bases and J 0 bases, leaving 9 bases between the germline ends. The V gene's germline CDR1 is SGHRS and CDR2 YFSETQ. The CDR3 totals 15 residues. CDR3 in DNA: TGCGCCAGCAGCTTGGACGTCATCATGAACACTGAAGCTTTCTTT. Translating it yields CASSLDVIMNTEAFF.

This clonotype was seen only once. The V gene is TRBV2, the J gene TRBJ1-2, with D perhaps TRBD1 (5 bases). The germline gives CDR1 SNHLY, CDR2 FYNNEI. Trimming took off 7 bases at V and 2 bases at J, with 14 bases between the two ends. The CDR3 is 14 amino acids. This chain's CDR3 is CASNPGLINYGYTF. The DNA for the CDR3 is TGTGCCAGCAACCCGGGGCTAATAAACTATGGCTACACCTTC.

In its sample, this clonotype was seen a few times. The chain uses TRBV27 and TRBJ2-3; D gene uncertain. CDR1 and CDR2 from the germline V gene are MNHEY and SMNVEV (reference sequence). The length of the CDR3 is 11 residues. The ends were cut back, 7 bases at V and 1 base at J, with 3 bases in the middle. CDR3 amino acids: CASKGTDTQYF. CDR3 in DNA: TGTGCCAGCAAGGGCACAGATACGCAGTATTTT.

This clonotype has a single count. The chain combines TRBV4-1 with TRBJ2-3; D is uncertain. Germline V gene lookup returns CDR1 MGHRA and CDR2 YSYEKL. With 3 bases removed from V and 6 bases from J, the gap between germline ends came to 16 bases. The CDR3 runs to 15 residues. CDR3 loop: CASSQPAKGLDTQYF. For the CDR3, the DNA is TGCGCCAGCAGCCAGCCCGCGAAAGGGCTGGATACGCAGTATTTT.